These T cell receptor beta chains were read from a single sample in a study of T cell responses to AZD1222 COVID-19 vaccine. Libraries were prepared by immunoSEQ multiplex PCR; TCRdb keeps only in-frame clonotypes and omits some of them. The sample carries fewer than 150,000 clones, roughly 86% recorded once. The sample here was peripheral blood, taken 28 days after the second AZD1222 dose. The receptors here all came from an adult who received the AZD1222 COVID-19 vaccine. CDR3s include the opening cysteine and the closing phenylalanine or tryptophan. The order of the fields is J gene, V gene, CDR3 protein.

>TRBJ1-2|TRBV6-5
CAARQGVLLGYGYTF
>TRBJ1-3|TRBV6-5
CASALRGGDGNTIYF
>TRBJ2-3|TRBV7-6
CASTLTRTDTQYF
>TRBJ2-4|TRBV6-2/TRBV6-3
CASSLLRQGRNIQYF
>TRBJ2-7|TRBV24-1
CATSPSIGTGDEQYF
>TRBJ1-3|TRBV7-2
CASSSRLNPGNTIYF
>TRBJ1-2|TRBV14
CASSQVGKYGYTF
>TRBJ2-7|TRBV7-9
CASSLGQAAGEQYF
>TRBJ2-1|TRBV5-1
CASSLESMGTGSIF
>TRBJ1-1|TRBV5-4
CASTNDGTEAFF
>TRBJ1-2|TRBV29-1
CSVGNDRNYGYTF
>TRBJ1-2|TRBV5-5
CASSQTDWSTSSTF
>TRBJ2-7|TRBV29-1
CSVVGQGYLGDEQYF
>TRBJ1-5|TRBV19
CASYEDREGRGNQPQHF
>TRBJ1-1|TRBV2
CASSGGQGRWIMNTEAFF
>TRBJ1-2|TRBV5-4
CASSPVGPANYGYTF
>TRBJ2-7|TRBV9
CASSVALGPYEQYF
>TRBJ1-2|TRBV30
CAWSTGDREVYGYTF
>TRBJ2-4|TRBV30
CAWSLAGGQGNIQYF
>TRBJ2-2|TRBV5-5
CASSPSGLTGTGELFF
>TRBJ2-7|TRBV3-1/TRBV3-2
CASSRNSGVLEQYF
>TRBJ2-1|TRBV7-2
CASSQGLAELHEQFF
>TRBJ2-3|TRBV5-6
CASSTLGRSSADTQYF
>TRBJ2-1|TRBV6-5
CASSTGTLERGQFF
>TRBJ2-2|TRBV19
CASSTGSFTGELFF
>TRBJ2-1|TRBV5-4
CASSAIEEQFF
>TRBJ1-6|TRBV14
CASSQELGGVGSPLHF
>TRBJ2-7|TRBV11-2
CASSPTSGGTYEQYF
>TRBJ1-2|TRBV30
CAGARDLDGYTF
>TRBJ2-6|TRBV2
CASSYTGIGANVLTF
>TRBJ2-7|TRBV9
CASSVETEPYEQYF
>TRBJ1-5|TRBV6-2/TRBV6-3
CASSKRDSNQPQHF
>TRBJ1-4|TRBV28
CASRPNLGRNEKLFF
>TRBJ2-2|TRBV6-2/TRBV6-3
CASSSNSVRSTGELFF
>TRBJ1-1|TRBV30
CAWGTGVGTEAFF
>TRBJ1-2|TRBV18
CASSPAGTDYGYTF
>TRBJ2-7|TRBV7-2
CASSLMGTTAYEQYF
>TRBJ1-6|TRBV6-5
CAIGSSYNSPLHF
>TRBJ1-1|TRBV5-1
CASSSGQMNTEAFF
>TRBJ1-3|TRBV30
CAWSSSGNTIYF
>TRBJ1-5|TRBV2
CASSDKAWRQPQHF
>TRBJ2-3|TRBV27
CASSLRGSPTDTQYF
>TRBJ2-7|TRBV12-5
CASGLVPGTPFREQYF
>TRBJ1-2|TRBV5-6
CASSPARGGYTF
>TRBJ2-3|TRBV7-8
CASSLVDPLAGVSRDTQYF
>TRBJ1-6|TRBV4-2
CASSQGAGTSSYNSPLHF
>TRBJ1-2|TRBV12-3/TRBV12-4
CASGTDGVYGYTF
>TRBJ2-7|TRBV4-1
CASSPRPGQPSYEQYF